The following is a T cell receptor beta chain sequence with its context. The participants were between about 18 and 90 years old and came from 20 to 30 US areas. Cohort allocation depended upon clinical history that participants reported. Methods used by the authors: The authors estimated nucleated cell counts from reference gene primer amplification. TCRdb keeps only in-frame clones here, not all; method: immunoSEQ multiplex PCR. V and J calls and clone size are copied from that table; D and trimming were computed from the DNA. The data contain approximately 300,000 clones, 75% to 90% of them singletons. This sample is drawn from a study of blood T cell repertoires in COVID-19. In the study overall: The study drew acute and convalescent COVID-19 samples from the United States, Italy and Spain.

The CDR3 spans 12 residues. Trimming stripped 0 bases from V and 4 bases from J, with 4 bases between. Germline-derived CDR1 and CDR2 are SGHRS and YFSETQ. The rearrangement uses TRBV5-1 and TRBJ2-5; D is unclear. The specimen sequenced was PBMCs or T cells enriched from blood (not recorded which). The clonotype was recovered from a woman younger than 45 who had been exposed to COVID-19. In nucleotides, the CDR3 is TGCGCCAGCAGCTTGGACGGAGAGACCCAGTACTTC. The encoded protein is CASSLDGETQYF.